These T cell receptor beta chains were read from a single sample in a study of siplizumab effects on memory and regulatory T cells. Clones were sequenced by immunoSEQ multiplex PCR, and TCRdb holds only the in-frame ones, with some missing. The sample consists of 110,000 or so clones, just over 90% of them appearing once. Sequencing used CD4+ T cells sorted from blood. Receptors were obtained from a human donor in good health. The CDR3 runs from the conserved cysteine through the conserved F or W. A D gene is named only where the DNA matches it firmly. Clone size appears in some rows only: once, few, many, or a class for an expanded clone.

.,TRBD2,TRBJ2-5,TRBV27,TGTGCCAGCAGTTCGGGACTAGCGGGAGCGCGAGAGACCCAGTACTTC,CASSSGLAGARETQYF
.,.,TRBJ1-4,TRBV2,TGTGCCAGCAGTCTACGGAGGGGACATAATGAAAAACTGTTTTTT,CASSLRRGHNEKLFF
.,TRBD1,TRBJ1-1,TRBV28,TGTGCCAGCAGTTTAACAGGGGGCTCCGTTGAAGCTTTCTTT,CASSLTGGSVEAFF
.,.,TRBJ1-2,TRBV5-1,TGCGCCAGCAGCGTTGGCGAAGCCGGCTACACCTTC,CASSVGEAGYTF
once,TRBD2,TRBJ2-2,TRBV11-3,TGTGCCAGCAAGCCAAGCGGGAGTTTTAGGACCGGGGAGCTGTTTTTT,CASKPSGSFRTGELFF
.,.,TRBJ1-3,TRBV9,TGTGCCAGCAGCGTAGGAGGGGGAAGCTCTGGAAACACCATATATTTT,CASSVGGGSSGNTIYF
.,TRBD2,TRBJ2-2,TRBV2,TGTGCCATCGACGGACTAGCGGCGAACACCGGGGAGCTGTTTTTT,CAIDGLAANTGELFF
.,.,TRBJ2-1,TRBV5-1,TGCGCCAGCAGCCTTCAAGGCAATGAGCAGTTCTTC,CASSLQGNEQFF
.,TRBD2,TRBJ2-6,TRBV5-1,TGCGCCAGCAGCTTGTTCTTTTCGGGGCTAGCGGGCGGGGCTGGGGCCAACGTCCTGACTTTC,CASSLFFSGLAGGAGANVLTF
.,TRBD2,TRBJ2-7,TRBV9,TGTGCCAGCAGCGCCACAGGGACTAGCGGGATATTGGAGCAGTACTTC,CASSATGTSGILEQYF
medium-sized,.,TRBJ2-2,TRBV6-5,TGTGCCAGCGAGGGAGCGTTCGGGGAGCTGTTTTTT,CASEGAFGELFF
.,.,TRBJ1-4,TRBV18,TGTGCCAGCTCACCCTCGAAGGGGATCGATGAAAAACTGTTTTTT,CASSPSKGIDEKLFF
.,TRBD2,TRBJ2-7,TRBV30,TGTGCCTGGAGTGTACCGGGAGGTTCTTTCGAGCAGTACTTC,CAWSVPGGSFEQYF
.,TRBD2,TRBJ2-2,TRBV7-9,TGTGCCAGCAGCTTAGGGGGGACTAGGACGAACACCGGGGAGCTGTTTTTT,CASSLGGTRTNTGELFF
.,TRBD2,TRBJ2-3,TRBV18,TGTGCCAGCTCACCATTGGGACTAGCGGGAGTATTGACAGATACGCAGTATTTT,CASSPLGLAGVLTDTQYF
.,TRBD1,TRBJ1-5,TRBV6-6,TGTGCCAGCAGTTACGGGACAGGGGGAAGCAATCAGCCCCAGCATTTT,CASSYGTGGSNQPQHF
.,.,TRBJ1-1,TRBV10-3,TGTGCCATCAGTGAGTCCGGACTGGGGGTGAACACTGAAGCTTTCTTT,CAISESGLGVNTEAFF
.,.,TRBJ2-1,TRBV11-3,TGTGCCAGCAGCTTAGCTCCCTCCTACAATGAGCAGTTCTTC,CASSLAPSYNEQFF
.,TRBD2,TRBJ2-7,TRBV4-1,TGCGCCAGCAGCCCCCGGGCGAGCGGGAGCTCCTACGAGCAGTACTTC,CASSPRASGSSYEQYF
.,TRBD1,TRBJ1-4,TRBV5-8,TGTGCCAGCAGCTTGGCTCTTGGCCACAGGGGGCGGTATGAAAAACTGTTTTTT,CASSLALGHRGRYEKLFF
.,TRBD1,TRBJ1-1,TRBV5-1,TGCGCCAGCAGCTCCCAGGGGGCCGGCAACACTGAAGCTTTCTTT,CASSSQGAGNTEAFF
.,TRBD2,TRBJ2-1,TRBV4-1,TGCGCCAGCAGCCAACCCCCTAGCGGGAGCTATGAGCAGTTCTTC,CASSQPPSGSYEQFF
.,.,TRBJ2-7,TRBV7-9,TGTGCCAGCAGCTTAGATGACTCAAGATACTTC,CASSLDDSRYF
.,.,TRBJ1-5,TRBV5-6,TGTGCCAGCAGCTTGGCACAAGATCAGCCCCAGCATTTT,CASSLAQDQPQHF
.,.,TRBJ2-1,TRBV29-1,TGCAGCGTCCGGGGAATCTACAATGAGCAGTTCTTC,CSVRGIYNEQFF
.,TRBD1,TRBJ1-2,TRBV10-2,TGCGCCAGCAGTGATGAAAACAGGGGCAATACCTACACCTTC,CASSDENRGNTYTF
once,TRBD2,TRBJ2-5,TRBV11-2,TGTGCCAGCAGCTTAGTCGGACTAGCGGGAGGTCGGCAAGAGACCCAGTACTTC,CASSLVGLAGGRQETQYF
once,.,TRBJ2-7,TRBV5-5,TGTGCCAGCAGCTCCCGGGGGTCCTACGAGCAGTACTTC,CASSSRGSYEQYF
.,TRBD1,TRBJ2-3,TRBV18,TGTGCCAGCTCACCACCTCCACAGGGGGATACGCAGTATTTT,CASSPPPQGDTQYF
.,TRBD1,TRBJ1-5,TRBV2,TGTGCCAGCAGGCTCAAACAGGGGGCGAATCAGCCCCAGCATTTT,CASRLKQGANQPQHF
.,TRBD1,TRBJ2-7,TRBV7-8,TGTGCCAGCAGAGGACAGGGAATTACCTACGAGCAGTACTTC,CASRGQGITYEQYF
.,.,TRBJ1-5,TRBV9,TGTGCCAGCAGGACTCCCTATAGGGAGCCTCAGCCCCAGCATTTT,CASRTPYREPQPQHF
.,TRBD1,TRBJ2-7,TRBV15,TGTGCCACCAGCAACCGACAGGGCCCCCACGAGCAGTACTTC,CATSNRQGPHEQYF
.,.,TRBJ1-1,TRBV12-5,TGTGCTAGTGGTTTTGTGGAGAACACTGAAGCTTTCTTT,CASGFVENTEAFF
.,.,TRBJ2-7,TRBV4-2,TGTGCCAGCAGCCAAGGGGGTATGCACGAGCAGTACTTC,CASSQGGMHEQYF
once,TRBD1,TRBJ2-3,TRBV7-2,TGTGCCAGCAGCTTAGAAACCCCAGGGGGATGGAGCTCAGATACGCAGTATTTT,CASSLETPGGWSSDTQYF
.,.,TRBJ2-7,TRBV7-2,TGTGCCAGCAGCTTAGGGTTTGGAACCTACGAGCAGTACTTC,CASSLGFGTYEQYF
.,TRBD2,TRBJ2-7,TRBV29-1,TGCAGCGTCAGGTCAGGGACTAGCGGGAGGATCCCCTACGAGCAGTACTTC,CSVRSGTSGRIPYEQYF
.,.,TRBJ1-4,TRBV6-5,TGTGCCAGCAGGAGACAGCCGACTAATGAAAAACTGTTTTTT,CASRRQPTNEKLFF
.,.,TRBJ2-2,TRBV19,TGTGCCAGTGGGGGTTTGGGGGCCGGGGAGCTGTTTTTT,CASGGLGAGELFF